The sequence of this TCR beta chain was determined in a study of blood T cell repertoires in COVID-19. The assay was immunoSEQ multiplex PCR, and TCRdb's table has in-frame clones only and misses some. The sample lists roughly 150,000 clones, approximately 80% occurring once. This CDR3 is 14 amino acids long. CDR1 and CDR2 from the germline V gene are SGHRS and YFSETQ. Trimming cost V 8 bases and J 6 bases, with 19 bases left between them. The rearrangement joins TRBV5-1 to TRBJ2-3; D is possibly TRBD1 (6 bases). This clonotype was sampled from a man aged 70 or older who had recovered from COVID-19. Specimen: peripheral blood. Written as DNA, the CDR3 is TGCGCCAGTTGCCAGACAGGCCGGGGTGATACGCAGTATTTT. This sequence encodes CASCQTGRGDTQYF. The full variable domain, rest sourced from reference TRBV5-1 and TRBJ2-3, is KAGVTQTPRYLIKTRGQQVTLSCSPISGHRSVSWYQQTPGQGLQFLFEYFSETQRNKGNFPGRFSGRQFSNSRSEMNVSTLELGDSALYLCASCQTGRGDTQYFGPGTRLTVL.